This TCR beta chain appears in the sequencing data of a study of control samples from healthy donors and cancer patients. Looked up from germline, CDR1 is SNHLY and CDR2 is FYNNEI. Trimming left V 6 bases short and J 0 bases short, with 21 bases between. CDR3 length: 18 amino acids. Profiled with immunoSEQ multiplex PCR; TCRdb holds only in-frame clones, not every one. The data show around 23,000 clones, around 85% seen once. Sample: PBMCs. The rearrangement links TRBV2 to TRBJ1-5; D may be TRBD1 (6 bases). The TCR sequence derives from a man in his fifties or sixties with head and neck cancer. CDR3 sequence reads: CASSLDRSLAYSNQPQHF. The CDR3 DNA reads as TGTGCCAGCAGCCTCGACAGGAGCTTGGCATATAGCAATCAGCCCCAGCATTTT. The entire variable domain, with the rest obtained from reference TRBV2 and TRBJ1-5, is as follows: EPEVTQTPSHQVTQMGQEVILRCVPISNHLYFYWYRQILGQKVEFLVSFYNNEISEKSEIFDDQFSVERPDGSNFTLKIRSTKLEDSAMYFCASSLDRSLAYSNQPQHFGDGTRLSIL.